This passage covers 25 T cell receptor beta chains from one sample sequenced in a study of shared clonotypes between healthy human individuals. The protocol was immunoSEQ multiplex PCR, while the TCRdb copy is restricted to in-frame clones and leaves out a portion. The sample shows about 2.4 million clones, roughly 93% of them seen only once. Sequenced input: naive CD4+ T cells from PBMCs. Specified subset: CD45RA+ positively selected. These receptor sequences come from a man between 18 and 35 years old in good health. Some clones in this sample may be carry-over from other donors' samples.

The rearrangement uses TRBV5-1 and TRBJ2-3; TRBD1 agrees at 7 bases. The CDR3 contains 17 residues. After removal of 4 bases from V and 0 bases from J, the junction contained 11 bases not matched to a gene. The germline V gene encodes CDR1 SGHRS and CDR2 YFSETQ. CDR3 amino acids: CASSPYPTGQSTDTQYF. The CDR3 DNA follows: TGCGCCAGCAGCCCCTACCCAACGGGACAGAGCACAGATACGCAGTATTTT.

The rearrangement uses TRBV5-1 and TRBJ2-5; 10 bases fit TRBD1. V lost 5 bases, J lost 2 bases, and 0 bases stayed unmatched. The CDR3 is 13 residues long. CDR1 and CDR2 (germline): SGHRS, YFSETQ. CDR3 protein: CASRDRGQETQYF. DNA of the CDR3: TGCGCCAGCAGGGACAGGGGGCAAGAGACCCAGTACTTC.

In this sample, this clone turned up once. This chain joins TRBV9 and TRBJ1-3; 9 bases line up with TRBD1. V was pared by 3 bases and J by 2 bases, with 3 bases of the junction left unmatched. This CDR3 contains 15 residues. CDR1 is SGDLS and CDR2 is YYNGEE in the germline V gene. The CDR3 is CASSARQGAGNTIYF. CDR3 DNA sequence: TGTGCCAGCAGCGCCAGACAGGGGGCTGGAAACACCATATATTTT.

For this clone: Other nucleotide sequences in the sample specify the same CDR3. This chain links TRBV5-6 with TRBJ1-4; TRBD1 matches 7 bases. Germline CDR1 SGHDT, CDR2 YYEEEE. The CDR3 is 14 residues long. The V gene end was trimmed by 4 bases and the J gene end by 7 bases; junction bases not matched to a gene: 7. Written as DNA, the CDR3 is TGTGCCAGCAGCCTTAAGGGGGCGGGTGAAAAACTGTTTTTT. It specifies CASSLKGAGEKLFF.

The rearrangement uses TRBV6-1 and TRBJ1-1; 7 nucleotides agree with TRBD1. J lost 1 base, V lost 4 bases, and 3 bases had no gene match. This CDR3 is 14 amino acids long. The germline CDR1 and CDR2 sequences are MNHNS and SASEGT. The CDR3 region is CASSATGSNTEAFF. The CDR3 nucleotides are TGTGCCAGCAGTGCGACAGGGTCGAACACTGAAGCTTTCTTT.

V is TRBV27 and J is TRBJ2-2; the D gene is possibly TRBD1 (6 bases). From germline, CDR1 is MNHEY and CDR2 SMNVEV (reference sequence). Trimming took off 0 bases at V and 1 base at J, with 9 bases between the two ends. The CDR3 is made up of 16 amino acids. The CDR3 sequence is CASSLSTGLNTGELFF. CDR3 nucleotides: TGTGCCAGCAGTTTATCAACAGGGTTGAACACCGGGGAGCTGTTTTTT.

This rearrangement joins TRBV4-3 to TRBJ2-7; 8 bases line up with TRBD1. V trimming: 1 base; J trimming: 2 bases; junction bases outside the gene matches: 10. This CDR3 region has 17 residues. Germline values: CDR1 LGHNA, CDR2 YSLEER. DNA of the CDR3: TGCGCCAGCAGCCAAGTCCCCGGGACAGGAATGACCTACGAGCAGTACTTC. This gives the protein CASSQVPGTGMTYEQYF.

V is TRBV7-9 and J is TRBJ2-7; D gene ambiguous. Germline V lookup: CDR1 SEHNR, CDR2 FQNEAQ (reference sequence). The CDR3 has 13 residues. V was cut by 2 bases and J by 2 bases, with 7 bases left in between. Written as DNA, the CDR3 is TGTGCCAGCAGCTTAACGCAAGCCTACGAGCAGTACTTC. Translating it yields CASSLTQAYEQYF.

The genes are TRBV6-1 and TRBJ2-3, with TRBD1 identical over 8 bases. Trimming took 7 bases from V and 2 from J; bases not matched to a gene: 5. Germline CDR1 is MNHNS and CDR2 is SASEGT. The CDR3 has 14 residues. The CDR3: CASIRDRHTDTQYF. CDR3 nucleotide sequence: TGTGCCAGCATCCGGGACAGGCACACAGATACGCAGTATTTT.

The rearrangement links TRBV28 to TRBJ2-5; possibly TRBD1 for D (5 bases). V lost 7 bases to trimming and J lost 7 bases, with 10 bases between them. The length of the CDR3 is 11 residues. Looked up from germline, CDR1 is MDHEN and CDR2 is SYDVKM. CDR3 coding DNA: TGTGCCAGCACCAACCAGGGGACCCAGTACTTC. Its translation: CASTNQGTQYF.

This clone was detected only once. The gene calls are TRBV5-1 and TRBJ2-6; the D is unclear. The CDR3 sequence is 16 residues long. Trimming cost V 2 bases and J 1 base, with 10 bases left between them. From germline, CDR1 is SGHRS and CDR2 YFSETQ. The CDR3 DNA is TGCGCCAGCAGCTTCGGCCCGAGGTCTGGGGCCAACGTCCTGACTTTC. Translation: CASSFGPRSGANVLTF.

This sequence joins TRBV27 and TRBJ2-7, with D possibly being TRBD1 (5 bases). The CDR3 spans 16 residues. Trimming pared 7 bases from V and 8 bases from J, leaving 27 bases between. Germline values: CDR1 MNHEY, CDR2 SMNVEV (reference sequence). The CDR3 here is CASIGNQGRGPGQQYF. In nucleotides, the CDR3 is TGTGCCAGCATAGGTAACCAGGGAAGGGGCCCCGGGCAGCAGTACTTC.

The gene calls are TRBV4-1 and TRBJ2-1; D ambiguous. The CDR3 has 15 residues. Trimming stripped 0 bases from V and 8 bases from J, with 14 bases between. Germline CDR1 and CDR2: MGHRA and YSYEKL. For the CDR3, the DNA is TGCGCCAGCAGCCAAGATCGGTCTTTTTCGGATGAGCAGTTCTTC. It specifies CASSQDRSFSDEQFF.

This chain uses TRBV2 with TRBJ2-5; a weak D match, TRBD1 (5 bases). The V gene lost 5 bases and the J gene lost 5 bases, with 12 bases spanning the gap. Germline-derived CDR1 and CDR2 are SNHLY and FYNNEI. The CDR3 consists of 13 residues. CDR3 loop: CASSSTDRETQYF. CDR3 bases: TGTGCCAGCAGTTCGACAGACCGGGAGACCCAGTACTTC.

This chain connects TRBV15 to TRBJ2-2; tentative D call: TRBD2 (5 bases). Germline lookup yields CDR1 LNHNV and CDR2 YYDKDF (reference sequence). There are 15 residues in the CDR3. V gave up 5 bases and J gave up 5 bases, with 15 bases separating them. The CDR3 loop reads CATSPGFRGTGELFF. The CDR3 DNA sequence: TGTGCCACCAGCCCCGGCTTTAGAGGGACCGGGGAGCTGTTTTTT.

V gene TRBV18 combines with J gene TRBJ2-2, with 10 nucleotides matching TRBD2. V lost 1 base and J lost 4; bases outside the gene matches: 12. The CDR3 is made up of 19 amino acids. Germline-derived CDR1 and CDR2 are KGHSH and LQKENI. The CDR3 reads CASSPRQTSGTRSTGELFF. CDR3 DNA: TGTGCCAGCTCACCACGTCAAACTAGCGGGACCAGAAGCACCGGGGAGCTGTTTTTT.

The chain employs TRBV7-6 and TRBJ2-5; D gene unclear. V was pared by 4 bases and J by 5 bases, with 11 bases between. The CDR3 consists of 13 residues. Germline V lookup: CDR1 SGHVS, CDR2 FNYEAQ. DNA of the CDR3: TGTGCCAGCAGCTCCCTTCGGACCGAGACCCAGTACTTC. Its protein is CASSSLRTETQYF.

This clone occurred once. At one boundary the junction diverges from the germline segment, which might be a read error. The chain joins TRBV28 to TRBJ1-1; D unclear. The CDR3 sequence is 15 residues long. The germline V gene has CDR1 MDHEN and CDR2 SYDVKM. This CDR3 is CTSSRPRTGNTEAFF. CDR3 nucleotide sequence: TGTACCAGCAGCCGCCCCCGGACGGGAAACACTGAAGCTTTCTTT.

This clone was counted a single time. The chain combines TRBV9 with TRBJ2-7; D might be TRBD2 (5 bases). The CDR3 has 14 amino acids. Germline V gene lookup returns CDR1 SGDLS and CDR2 YYNGEE. V was cut by 4 bases and J by 2 bases, with 13 bases left in between. The CDR3 bases are TGTGCCAGCAGCCCACTCGGGGTCACCTACGAGCAGTACTTC. Translating it yields CASSPLGVTYEQYF.

Comments on this clone: The same CDR3 is also encoded by other DNA sequences in this sample. This chain links TRBV29-1 with TRBJ2-5, with a possible D match to TRBD1 (6 bases). The ends were cut back, 3 bases at V and 0 bases at J, with 8 bases in the middle. The CDR3 runs to 13 residues. Germline-derived CDR1 and CDR2 are SQVTM and ANQGSEA. DNA for the CDR3: TGCAGCGTTGAGCGGACAGACCAAGAGACCCAGTACTTC. It translates to CSVERTDQETQYF.

V is TRBV5-1 and J is TRBJ2-6; 9 bases are shared with TRBD1. The length of the CDR3 is 20 residues. Looked up from germline, CDR1 is SGHRS and CDR2 is YFSETQ. J lost 3 bases, V lost 3 bases, and 16 bases had no gene match. The CDR3 sequence: CASSWTGTGSLVGGANVLTF. The CDR3 DNA follows: TGCGCCAGCAGCTGGACCGGGACAGGGTCGCTAGTAGGTGGGGCCAACGTCCTGACTTTC.

The chain joins TRBV28 to TRBJ1-1, with 7 bases fitting TRBD1. V lost 10 bases, J lost 1 base, and 12 bases stayed unmatched. In germline, CDR1 is MDHEN, CDR2 SYDVKM. The CDR3 length is 15 residues. The CDR3 here is CAISSIGGSNTEAFF. Written as DNA, the CDR3 is TGTGCCATCTCATCCATAGGGGGCTCGAACACTGAAGCTTTCTTT.

The J gene is TRBJ2-5, the V gene TRBV7-2; D is possibly TRBD1 (6 bases). The CDR3 runs to 15 residues. Per the germline V gene, CDR1 is SGHTA and CDR2 is FQGNSA. Trimming pared 1 base from V and 9 bases from J, leaving 18 bases between. The DNA for the CDR3 is TGTGCCAGCAGCTTAGGGGCTACAGGGTCCTCGGCCCAGTACTTC. It codes for CASSLGATGSSAQYF.

The CDR3 DNA follows: TGTGCCAGCAGTTTAGGTACCGGGGGGCCGTGGACTGAAGCTTTCTTT. This codes for CASSLGTGGPWTEAFF. The V gene is TRBV28, the J gene TRBJ1-1; TRBD1 is a possible D gene (6 bases). V lost 2 bases and J lost 5, with 18 bases in between. The CDR3 runs 16 residues. The germline CDR1 and CDR2 sequences are MDHEN and SYDVKM.

V usage is TRBV29-1 and J usage is TRBJ2-7; D remains unclear. The ends were cut back, 0 bases at V and 9 bases at J, with 12 bases in the middle. This CDR3 contains 12 residues. Looked up from germline, CDR1 is SQVTM and CDR2 is ANQGSEA. CDR3: CSVEDPAIRQYF. CDR3 in DNA: TGCAGCGTTGAAGATCCCGCTATACGGCAGTACTTC.